One T cell receptor beta chain is described in this entry. Original handling: Quantification of nucleated cells was approximated via reference gene primer amplification. The table came from immunoSEQ multiplex PCR; TCRdb's copy has only in-frame clones and leaves some out. V, J and clone size derive from that table, while D and trimming were established from the DNA sequence. The sample consists of 250,000 or so clones, approximately 80% of them appearing once. The sample belongs to a study of blood T cell repertoires in COVID-19. Overall study context: Donors in the United States, Italy and Spain gave samples during acute or convalescent COVID-19.

This CDR3 has 15 amino acids. The germline gives CDR1 LNHDA, CDR2 SQIVND (reference sequence). V dropped 4 bases and J dropped 3; count of bases not matched to a gene: 8. The material sequenced was peripheral blood. The rearrangement links TRBV19 to TRBJ2-5; TRBD2 aligns across 7 bases. This TCR was recovered from a middle-aged man who had recovered from COVID-19. The CDR3 loop is CASSTRGTTKETQYF. CDR3 nucleotides: TGTGCCAGTAGTACGCGAGGGACTACGAAAGAGACCCAGTACTTC.